Below are 31 T cell receptor beta chains sequenced from a single sample in a study of cytomegalovirus exposure and HLA in healthy donors. PCR was performed using 60 Vbeta and 13 Jbeta primers. Method: immunoSEQ multiplex PCR; TCRdb's copy keeps in-frame clones and lacks some. Of 150,000 to 200,000 clones in the sample, roughly 72% are singletons; the top ten hold approximately 2.1%. Sequenced input: PBMCs. These receptors were taken from a woman in her twenties or thirties in good health and CMV-seropositive.

The chain combines TRBV11-3 with TRBJ2-1, with 8 bases identical to TRBD1. V lost 6 bases, J lost 5 bases, and 0 bases stayed unmatched. The CDR3 totals 12 residues. Germline V CDR1 and CDR2: SGHNT, YENEEA. CDR3 sequence (DNA): TGTGCCAGCAGGGGACAGGACAATGAGCAGTTCTTC. This codes for CASRGQDNEQFF.

The chain employs TRBV5-6 and TRBJ1-2; perhaps TRBD1 as D (5 bases). This CDR3 contains 16 residues. V lost 4 bases and J 2 bases, leaving 18 bases between the germline ends. CDR1 is SGHDT, CDR2 YYEEEE, per germline. The CDR3 sequence: CASSPLRRGANYGYTF. The CDR3 DNA reads as TGTGCCAGCAGCCCCTTAAGGAGGGGAGCGAACTATGGCTACACCTTC.

The chain combines TRBV7-9 with TRBJ2-7; D is possibly TRBD2 (6 bases). Germline CDR1 SEHNR, CDR2 FQNEAQ (reference sequence). V lost 5 bases to trimming and J lost 6 bases, with 20 bases between them. This CDR3 comprises 15 residues. The CDR3 DNA reads TGTGCCAGCAGCCCCCTTAACGGGGGTTTAAGCGAGCAGTACTTC. This gives the protein CASSPLNGGLSEQYF.

The chain uses TRBV19 and TRBJ1-2; possibly TRBD1 for D (5 bases). The CDR3 spans 13 residues. V lost 8 bases and J lost 8, with 18 bases in between. Germline CDR1 is LNHDA and CDR2 is SQIVND (reference sequence). The CDR3 coding sequence is TGTGCCAGTCGTCTGTTGCAGGGCGACGGCTACACCTTC. The encoded protein is CASRLLQGDGYTF.

This clone came up a few times. The chain employs TRBV6-5 and TRBJ1-2, with D tentatively TRBD1 (5 bases). V lost 7 bases and J lost 5, with 17 bases in between. The germline V gene has CDR1 MNHEY and CDR2 SVGAGI. The CDR3 contains 14 residues. The CDR3 bases are TGTGCCAGCACCCAGGGCGGCGGGATGTATGGCTACACCTTC. Protein sequence: CASTQGGGMYGYTF.

This chain uses TRBV2 with TRBJ1-5; 8 bases map to TRBD1. Looked up from germline, CDR1 is SNHLY and CDR2 is FYNNEI. V shed 4 bases and J 2 bases; nucleotides not matched to a gene: 7. CDR3 length equals 16 residues. This chain's CDR3 is CASSGQGAEGNQPQHF. The CDR3, as DNA: TGTGCCAGCAGTGGCCAGGGGGCGGAAGGCAATCAGCCCCAGCATTTT.

The chain couples TRBV7-9 to TRBJ1-2; possibly TRBD1 for D (6 bases). CDR1 and CDR2 from the germline V gene are SEHNR and FQNEAQ (reference sequence). The CDR3 sequence is 13 residues long. V dropped 4 bases and J dropped 8 bases, with 14 bases sitting between them. The CDR3 DNA is TGTGCCAGCAGCTCACAGGGTTGGCAGGGCTACACCTTC. Protein product: CASSSQGWQGYTF.

J is TRBJ2-5 and V is TRBV5-5; D is possibly TRBD1 (5 bases). Germline assignment: CDR1 SGHKS and CDR2 YYEKEE (reference sequence). The V end was cut by 1 base, the J end by 4 bases, with 14 bases between. CDR3 length: 15 residues. DNA of the CDR3: TGTGCCAGCAGCTTGCGTGTAGGGGAAGGAGAGACCCAGTACTTC. It codes for CASSLRVGEGETQYF.

On this clone itself: Other DNA sequences in this specimen translate into the identical CDR3. The chain couples TRBV7-2 to TRBJ1-1, with 8 nucleotides matching TRBD1. The junction had 1 base not matched to a gene; V was cut back by 5 bases and J by 2 bases. The CDR3 is 13 residues long. From germline, CDR1 is SGHTA and CDR2 FQGNSA. The CDR3 here is CASSGQGNTEAFF. The CDR3 nucleotides read TGTGCCAGCAGCGGACAGGGCAACACTGAAGCTTTCTTT.

The J gene is TRBJ2-2, the V gene TRBV9; no definite D call. V lost 0 bases to trimming and J lost 5 bases, with 8 bases between them. The CDR3 is 14 residues long. CDR1 is SGDLS and CDR2 is YYNGEE in the germline V gene. This CDR3 reads CASSVGPRTGELFF. The CDR3 bases are TGTGCCAGCAGCGTAGGTCCCAGGACCGGGGAGCTGTTTTTT.

In regard to this clone: Germline and junction disagree at one end, which may indicate a read error. V and J are TRBV7-9 and TRBJ2-3; D remains ambiguous. Germline lookup yields CDR1 SEHNR and CDR2 FQNEAQ (reference sequence). The CDR3 consists of 12 residues. CDR3 amino acids: CSSSFDGDTQYF. CDR3 DNA: TGTTCCAGCAGTTTTGACGGGGATACGCAGTATTTT.

J is TRBJ1-4 and V is TRBV7-6; TRBD1 agrees at 7 bases. Germline V gene data show CDR1 as SGHVS and CDR2 as FNYEAQ. The CDR3 sequence is 16 residues long. V was pared by 1 base and J by 0 bases, with 2 bases of the junction left unmatched. In DNA, the CDR3 is TGTGCCAGCAGCTTAGGCACAGGGGCAACTAATGAAAAACTGTTTTTT. This gives the protein CASSLGTGATNEKLFF.

The rearrangement joins TRBV28 to TRBJ1-1; D may be TRBD1 (5 bases). CDR1 and CDR2 (germline): MDHEN, SYDVKM. The length of the CDR3 is 14 residues. V lost 7 bases, J lost 3 bases, and 15 bases lay in between. The DNA of the CDR3 is TGTGCCAGCATTATCGGCGGGGGGGACACTGAAGCTTTCTTT. It is translated as CASIIGGGDTEAFF.

The chain employs TRBV6-6 and TRBJ2-3; the D gene is possibly TRBD1 (6 bases). The CDR3 is 16 amino acids. Trimming left V 4 bases short and J 2 bases short, with 16 bases between. In germline, CDR1 is MNHNY, CDR2 SVGAGI (reference sequence). CDR3 sequence (DNA): TGTGCCAGCAGTTCCCCCCGGGACACCTCCACAGATACGCAGTATTTT. The encoded protein is CASSSPRDTSTDTQYF.

The CDR3 DNA follows: TGTGCCATCAGTGGCGCGTTCAGGGGAAAGCTCTACGAGCAGTACTTC. Amino acid sequence: CAISGAFRGKLYEQYF. The V gene is TRBV10-3, the J gene TRBJ2-7; possible D gene TRBD1, 6 bases. Germline V gene data show CDR1 as ENHRY and CDR2 as SYGVKD. Deletions cut 4 bases from V and 3 bases from J, with 19 bases between. The CDR3 spans 16 residues.

This clone was detected once. The chain joins TRBV18 to TRBJ1-2; 7 bases map to TRBD1. The length of the CDR3 is 16 residues. CDR1 and CDR2 (germline): KGHSH, LQKENI. The ends lost 2 bases at V and 2 bases at J; junction bases unmatched: 8. CDR3 nucleotides: TGTGCCAGCTCACCAGAGACAGGGTGGGGGAACTATGGCTACACCTTC. This sequence encodes CASSPETGWGNYGYTF.

A single count supports this clone. The chain has TRBV11-3 and TRBJ2-3; unclear D gene. From germline, CDR1 is SGHNT and CDR2 YENEEA. Trimming took 3 bases from V and 4 from J, leaving 8 bases between them. This CDR3 has 13 residues. The CDR3 region is CASSFLSADTQYF. The CDR3 nucleotides read TGTGCCAGCAGCTTTCTCAGCGCAGATACGCAGTATTTT.

The chain joins TRBV18 to TRBJ2-5, with unresolved D. This CDR3 contains 13 residues. Looked up from germline, CDR1 is KGHSH and CDR2 is LQKENI. Trimming removed 3 bases from V and 3 bases from J, with 8 bases in between. CDR3 amino acids: CASSPAGKETQYF. CDR3 DNA sequence: TGTGCCAGCTCACCGGCTGGCAAAGAGACCCAGTACTTC. Full variable domain (outside the CDR3, taken from reference TRBV18 and TRBJ2-5): NAGVMQNPRHLVRRRGQEARLRCSPMKGHSHVYWYRQLPEEGLKFMVYLQKENIIDESGMPKERFSAEFPKEGPSILRIQQVVRGDSAAYFCASSPAGKETQYFGPGTRLLVL.

This clone was seen only a few times. The gene calls are TRBV7-2 and TRBJ2-7; the D is unclear. The CDR3 has 13 amino acids. Trimming shortened V by 1 base and J by 2 bases, and 6 bases separated the two germline ends. Looked up from germline, CDR1 is SGHTA and CDR2 is FQGNSA. CDR3 nucleotides: TGTGCCAGCAGCTTAGTTTCTCCCTACGAGCAGTACTTC. It encodes CASSLVSPYEQYF.

This clone occurred a few times. The chain recombines TRBV11-2 with TRBJ2-3, with TRBD2 matching over 11 bases. V trimming: 2 bases; J trimming: 1 base; junction bases outside the gene matches: 2. This CDR3 region has 16 residues. Germline CDR1 and CDR2: SGHAT and FQNNGV. The CDR3 reads CASSLLAGGRTDTQYF. CDR3 nucleotides: TGTGCCAGCAGCTTACTAGCGGGGGGCCGCACAGATACGCAGTATTTT.

This rearrangement joins TRBV29-1 to TRBJ2-2; D may be TRBD2 (5 bases). The CDR3 has 13 residues. Germline CDR1 reads SQVTM; CDR2 reads ANQGSEA. Deletions cut 6 bases from V and 0 bases from J, with 8 bases between. The CDR3 sequence is CSVQAANTGELFF. Here the CDR3 DNA reads TGCAGCGTCCAAGCGGCGAACACCGGGGAGCTGTTTTTT.

The chain has TRBV6-6 and TRBJ1-4; D possibly corresponds to TRBD1 (6 bases). Trimming left V 6 bases short and J 7 bases short, with 18 bases between. CDR1 is MNHNY and CDR2 is SVGAGI in the germline V gene (reference sequence). The CDR3 extends over 15 amino acids. For the CDR3, the DNA is TGTGCCAGCAGCCTAGTTAGGGGGGGGAGTGAAAAACTGTTTTTT. This sequence encodes CASSLVRGGSEKLFF.

The V call is TRBV5-4, the J call TRBJ1-1, with 7 bases aligning to TRBD1. The germline V gene encodes CDR1 SGHNT and CDR2 YYREEE (reference sequence). The CDR3 has 15 residues. V lost 6 bases to trimming and J lost 5 bases; unmatched junction nucleotides: 13. The CDR3, as DNA: TGTGCCAGCACTATGCAAGGAGGGGGCAGGACTGAAGCTTTCTTT. This translates into CASTMQGGGRTEAFF.

The J gene is TRBJ1-1, the V gene TRBV6-1, with D uncertain. CDR3 length equals 15 residues. Germline V gene lookup returns CDR1 MNHNS and CDR2 SASEGT. V was shortened by 3 bases and J by 0 bases, with 11 bases between the two germline ends. The CDR3 DNA follows: TGTGCCAGCAGTGAGGCGGGATACATGAACACTGAAGCTTTCTTT. This encodes CASSEAGYMNTEAFF.

The V and J genes are TRBV5-4 and TRBJ1-2; a weak D match, TRBD1 (5 bases). The CDR3 sequence is 13 residues long. V lost 7 bases, J lost 3 bases, and 13 bases lay in between. Germline values: CDR1 SGHNT, CDR2 YYREEE (reference sequence). The CDR3 sequence is CASQRGRDYGYTF. The CDR3 nucleotides read TGTGCCAGCCAAAGGGGTCGTGACTATGGCTACACCTTC.

In this sample, this clone turned up once. The rearrangement links TRBV6-1 to TRBJ2-1, with 12 bases identical to TRBD2. Germline V gene sequence: CDR1 MNHNS, CDR2 SASEGT. CDR3 length equals 17 residues. Losses at the gene ends were 2 bases for V and 4 bases for J; bases not matched to a gene: 6. The CDR3 nucleotides read TGTGCCAGCAGTGAACTAGCGGGAGGGCTAGGGTACAATGAGCAGTTCTTC. This gives the protein CASSELAGGLGYNEQFF.

The chain carries TRBV5-5 and TRBJ1-1; possible D gene TRBD1, 6 bases. Trimming left V 0 bases short and J 6 bases short, with 21 bases between. CDR3 length equals 17 residues. In germline, CDR1 is SGHKS, CDR2 YYEKEE (reference sequence). The CDR3 is CASSLGVGGFYIPEAFF. As DNA, the CDR3 is TGTGCCAGCAGCTTGGGGGTTGGGGGCTTTTACATCCCTGAAGCTTTCTTT. The complete variable domain, with remaining parts taken from reference TRBV5-5 and TRBJ1-1, reads DAGVTQSPTHLIKTRGQQVTLRCSPISGHKSVSWYQQVLGQGPQFIFQYYEKEERGRGNFPDRFSARQFPNYSSELNVNALLLGDSALYLCASSLGVGGFYIPEAFFGQGTRLTVV.

V gene TRBV5-1 combines with J gene TRBJ1-1, with 9 nucleotides matching TRBD1. The CDR3 totals 14 residues. From germline, CDR1 is SGHRS and CDR2 YFSETQ. Trimming removed 0 bases from V and 4 bases from J; junction bases left unmatched: 1. The CDR3 loop is CASSLEGQGTEAFF. The CDR3 nucleotides are TGCGCCAGCAGCTTGGAGGGACAGGGCACTGAAGCTTTCTTT.

The chain combines TRBV30 with TRBJ2-1; the match to TRBD2 covers 7 bases. The germline V gene encodes CDR1 GTSNPN and CDR2 SVGIG (reference sequence). The CDR3 is 14 residues long. V trimming: 5 bases; J trimming: 2 bases; junction bases outside the gene matches: 6. The CDR3, as DNA: TGTGCCTGGGCGGCGGGGGAAACCTACAATGAGCAGTTCTTC. It translates to CAWAAGETYNEQFF.

This chain connects TRBV28 to TRBJ1-1; the D gene is possibly TRBD1 (6 bases). Germline lookup yields CDR1 MDHEN and CDR2 SYDVKM. The V gene lost 7 bases and the J gene lost 1 base, with 13 bases spanning the gap. This CDR3 has 14 amino acids. The CDR3 bases are TGTGCCAGCACACAACAGGGTTCGAACACTGAAGCTTTCTTT. It encodes CASTQQGSNTEAFF.

This clone has only a few counts. The V gene is TRBV7-9, the J gene TRBJ1-2; 9 nucleotides match TRBD1. V was pared by 5 bases and J by 0 bases, with 10 bases of the junction left unmatched. Germline CDR1 SEHNR, CDR2 FQNEAQ (reference sequence). The CDR3 is made up of 17 amino acids. CDR3 bases: TGTGCCAGCAGCGAGGACAGGGGAAAAACGACTAACTATGGCTACACCTTC. This gives the protein CASSEDRGKTTNYGYTF.